This T cell receptor (beta chain) stems from a study of blood T cell repertoires in COVID-19. Whole-study context: Samples came from the United States, Italy and Spain, spanning acute and convalescent COVID-19. T cells, B-cell-depleted T cells, or PBMCs supplied cDNA or gDNA.

In the source study's methods: Estimation of nucleated cell counts relied on the amplification of reference gene primers. TCRdb's table, derived via immunoSEQ multiplex PCR, lists solely in-frame clones and lacks some. D and trimming were read from the DNA, whereas the V and J calls and clone size are those reported in that table. The table lists about 220,000 clones, approximately 82% of them singletons, with approximately 4% in the top ten. The germline V gene encodes CDR1 LNHDA and CDR2 SQIVND (reference sequence). With V trimmed by 1 base and J by 7 bases, 4 bases remained unmatched. CDR3 size: 14 residues.

This clonotype originated in a woman aged 80 or over with acute or convalescent COVID-19. V is TRBV19 and J is TRBJ1-5; 7 bases fit TRBD1. Sequenced sample: peripheral blood. Here the CDR3 reads CASSIVSGGQPQHF. CDR3 sequence (DNA): TGTGCCAGTAGTATAGTTTCAGGGGGACAGCCCCAGCATTTT.